The next 5 T cell receptor beta chains were all read from a single sample in a study of tumor-infiltrating lymphocytes in primary liver carcinoma. Using a constant-region primer together with ProtoScript II reverse transcriptase, TCR beta cDNA was made from about 490 ng of total RNA. It was through three nested multiplex PCR rounds of slightly modified ARM-PCR that TCR beta libraries arose. Rounds one and two of PCR, each of 10 to 11 cycles, were primed with TRBV1-TRBV30 forward primers and a C-beta reverse primer. In TCRdb, the multiplex PCR reads were re-called with MiXCR into one record per CDR3 protein. The sample consists of about 320,000 distinct CDR3 sequences, around three fifths of them appearing once. Germline DNA was extracted alongside blood RNA, which was obtained from unsorted whole blood. The sequenced sample was peripheral blood. These TCRs come from a middle-aged man with primary liver carcinoma and hepatitis B virus infection.

V gene TRBV7-3 combines with J gene TRBJ2-2, with 14 positions matching TRBD2. The length of the CDR3 is 19 residues. The junction had 4 bases not matched to a gene; V was cut back by 0 bases and J by 1 base. CDR1 and CDR2 (germline): SGHTA, FQGTGA. The CDR3 reads CASSLTGGTSGGNTGELFF. For the CDR3, the DNA is TGTGCCAGCAGCTTAACCGGGGGGACTAGCGGGGGGAACACCGGGGAGCTGTTTTTT.

Concerning this clonotype itself: Its ends do not fully match the called genes, so a read error is possible. V is TRBV6-5 and J is TRBJ1-5; a possible D gene is TRBD1 (5 bases). Germline CDR1 is MNHEY and CDR2 is SVGAGI. The CDR3 consists of 15 residues. CDR3 sequence (DNA): TGTACCAGCAGTTACCCAACAGGATTGGATCAGCCCCAGCATTTT. Amino acid sequence: CTSSYPTGLDQPQHF.

V usage is TRBV7-8 and J usage is TRBJ2-3; 9 positions match TRBD1. CDR3 size: 18 residues. J gave up 3 bases and V 2 bases, and 12 bases lay outside the gene matches. Germline assignment: CDR1 SGHVS and CDR2 FQNEAQ. The CDR3 bases are TGTGCCAGCAGCTTACGGGATCGAGGGACAGGGTGGACAGATACGCAGTATTTT. It yields the protein CASSLRDRGTGWTDTQYF.

Details on this clonotype: A single base separates this from a much larger clone, so it may be a read error. The rearrangement links TRBV4-2 to TRBJ2-3; tentative D call: TRBD1 (6 bases). Matching the DNA end better, TRBJ1-5 makes the J call doubtful. The germline V gene encodes CDR1 LGHNA and CDR2 YNFKEQ. The length of the CDR3 is 14 residues. The CDR3 bases are TGTGCCAGCAGCTCCGCCGGGGACACAGATACGCAGCATTTT. This codes for CASSSAGDTDTQHF.

Many counts were recorded for this clonotype. The chain recombines TRBV14 with TRBJ2-7, with TRBD1 as a possible D gene (6 bases). The CDR3 runs 14 residues. Germline values: CDR1 SGHDN, CDR2 FVKESK. Trimming took 2 bases from V and 7 from J, leaving 15 bases between them. The DNA for the CDR3 is TGTGCCAGCAGCCAAAGGGACACCTCGGGGGAGCAGTACTTC. It codes for CASSQRDTSGEQYF.